This T cell receptor (beta chain) was identified during a study of identical twins. Study-wide results and caveats: Beta out-of-frame twin sharing showed a weaker excess.

TCRdb reanalysed the 5' RACE reads using MiXCR and keeps one entry per CDR3 protein. The sample carries some 790,000 distinct CDR3 sequences, 18% recorded once. With 1 base removed from V and 2 bases from J, the gap between germline ends came to 18 bases. The CDR3 covers 17 residues. Germline V lookup: CDR1 SGHRS, CDR2 YFSETQ. For this clonotype: Antigen unknown.

These data are also associated with another study on T cells expressing NK-cell markers. That work states: In 6 or 7 donors, dominant NKG2C+ clonotypes were roughly 1.0-8% of CD8+ T cells.

The sample taken for sequencing was PBMCs. This TCR came from a woman under 30 in good health. J is TRBJ2-5 and V is TRBV5-1, with D perhaps matching TRBD1 or TRBD2 (7 bases each). The CDR3: CASSLIPGGRGQETQYF. The CDR3, as DNA: TGCGCCAGCAGCTTGATTCCGGGAGGCAGGGGGCAAGAGACCCAGTACTTC.